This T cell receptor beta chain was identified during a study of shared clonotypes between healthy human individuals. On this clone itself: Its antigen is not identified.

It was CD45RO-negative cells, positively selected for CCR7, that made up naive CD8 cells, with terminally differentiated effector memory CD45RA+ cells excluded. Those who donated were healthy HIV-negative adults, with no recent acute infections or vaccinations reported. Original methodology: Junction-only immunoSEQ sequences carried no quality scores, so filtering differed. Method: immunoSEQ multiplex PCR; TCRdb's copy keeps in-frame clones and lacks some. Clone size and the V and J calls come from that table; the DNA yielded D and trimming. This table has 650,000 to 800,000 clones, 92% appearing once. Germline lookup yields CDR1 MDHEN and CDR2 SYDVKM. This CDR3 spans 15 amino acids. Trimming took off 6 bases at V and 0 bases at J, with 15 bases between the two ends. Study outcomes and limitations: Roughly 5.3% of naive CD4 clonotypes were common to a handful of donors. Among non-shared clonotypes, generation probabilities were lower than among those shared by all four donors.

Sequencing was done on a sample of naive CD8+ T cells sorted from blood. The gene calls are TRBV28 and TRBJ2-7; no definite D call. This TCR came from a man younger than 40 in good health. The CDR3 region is CASSSLAGTSYEQYF. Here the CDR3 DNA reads TGTGCCAGCAGCTCCCTGGCCGGAACCTCCTACGAGCAGTACTTC.